A selection of T cell receptor beta chains follows, all from one sample in a study of T cell responses to AZD1222 COVID-19 vaccine. TCRdb's copy holds only in-frame clones and misses some; the assay was immunoSEQ multiplex PCR. This table has about 39,000 clones, about 90% appearing once. Sequenced here: peripheral blood, sampled 28 days after the second AZD1222 dose. The receptor source for this set is an adult who received the AZD1222 COVID-19 vaccine. CDR3s include the opening cysteine and the closing phenylalanine or tryptophan. Fields, in order: D gene, V gene, J gene, CDR3 protein, CDR3 DNA. A D gene is named only where the DNA matches it firmly.

-	TRBV19	TRBJ2-3	CASTSTDTQYF	TGTGCCAGTACCAGCACAGATACGCAGTATTTT
-	TRBV7-2	TRBJ1-2	CASSLARRPPNYGYTF	TGTGCCAGCAGCTTAGCTCGACGGCCTCCTAACTATGGCTACACCTTC
-	TRBV12-5	TRBJ1-4	CASGDSYSVEKLFF	TGTGCTAGTGGGGACAGCTATTCCGTTGAAAAACTGTTTTTT
TRBD1	TRBV6-5	TRBJ1-1	CASTKGQGVTEAFF	TGTGCCAGCACCAAGGGACAGGGGGTCACTGAAGCTTTCTTT
-	TRBV5-4	TRBJ1-2	CASSPPGTENYGYTF	TGTGCCAGCAGCCCCCCCGGGACCGAGAACTATGGCTACACCTTC
-	TRBV29-1	TRBJ1-5	CSVEDPTGNQPQHF	TGCAGCGTTGAAGATCCTACAGGCAATCAGCCCCAGCATTTT
-	TRBV9	TRBJ2-5	CASSVVGAGETQYF	TGTGCCAGCAGCGTAGTGGGCGCTGGGGAGACCCAGTACTTC
-	TRBV4-2	TRBJ1-5	CASSPGGRGNQPQHF	TGTGCCAGCAGCCCGGGGGGACGGGGAAATCAGCCCCAGCATTTT
-	TRBV7-2	TRBJ2-7	CASSSPGYGDEQYF	TGTGCCAGCAGCTCCCCGGGGTATGGTGACGAGCAGTACTTC
TRBD1	TRBV6-5	TRBJ1-2	CASSYGTGGSYGYTF	TGTGCCAGCAGTTACGGGACAGGGGGGTCATATGGCTACACCTTC